This T cell receptor beta chain was sequenced in a study of T cells after yellow fever vaccination. Germline V gene data show CDR1 as MNHEY and CDR2 as SVGAGI. The CDR3 spans 14 residues. Notes on the study in general: Though it reached lower strength, the secondary response hit its peak faster, day 5 versus 15.

TCRdb ran MiXCR on the 5' RACE reads and lists one entry per CDR3 protein. Among 250,000 to 300,000 distinct CDR3 sequences listed, around 4.9% were seen once. Ten or more counts support this clonotype. The antigen is undetermined. Its ends do not fully match the called genes, so a read error is possible. This TCR came from a man between 18 and 29 years old who received the YFV17D yellow fever vaccine. This chain links TRBV6-5 with TRBJ1-4; the match to TRBD1 covers 7 bases. Material: CD4+ T cells sorted from PBMCs, obtained on the day of the yellow fever booster vaccination. The CDR3 is CASSTTGSDEKLFF. DNA for the CDR3: TGCGCCAGCAGCACGACAGGGTCGGATGAAAAACTGTTTTTT.